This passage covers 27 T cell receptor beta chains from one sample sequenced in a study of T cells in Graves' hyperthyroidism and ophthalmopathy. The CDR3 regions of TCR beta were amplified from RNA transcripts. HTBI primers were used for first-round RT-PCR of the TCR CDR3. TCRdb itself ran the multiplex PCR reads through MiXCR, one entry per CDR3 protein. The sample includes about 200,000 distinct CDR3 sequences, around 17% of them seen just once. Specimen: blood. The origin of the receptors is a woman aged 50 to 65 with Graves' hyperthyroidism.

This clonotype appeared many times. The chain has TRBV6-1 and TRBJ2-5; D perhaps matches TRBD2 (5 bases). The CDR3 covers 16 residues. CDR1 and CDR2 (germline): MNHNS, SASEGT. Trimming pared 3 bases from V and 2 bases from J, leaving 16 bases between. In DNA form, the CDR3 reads TGTGCCAGCAGTGACTATCGGGGATCGGGACAAGAGACCCAGTACTTC. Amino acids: CASSDYRGSGQETQYF.

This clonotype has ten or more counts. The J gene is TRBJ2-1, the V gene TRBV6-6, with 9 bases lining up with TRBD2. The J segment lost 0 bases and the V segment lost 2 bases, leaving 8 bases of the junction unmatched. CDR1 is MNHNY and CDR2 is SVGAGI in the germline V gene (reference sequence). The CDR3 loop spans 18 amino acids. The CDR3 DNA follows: TGTGCCAGCAGTTACGCCAGCGGGAGGACCGGCTCCTACAATGAGCAGTTCTTC. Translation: CASSYASGRTGSYNEQFF.

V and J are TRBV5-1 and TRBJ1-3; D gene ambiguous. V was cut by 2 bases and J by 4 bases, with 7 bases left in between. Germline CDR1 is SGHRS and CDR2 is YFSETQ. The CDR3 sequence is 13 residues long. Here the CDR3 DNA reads TGCGCCAGCAGCTTCGAGACCGGAAACACCATATATTTT. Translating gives CASSFETGNTIYF.

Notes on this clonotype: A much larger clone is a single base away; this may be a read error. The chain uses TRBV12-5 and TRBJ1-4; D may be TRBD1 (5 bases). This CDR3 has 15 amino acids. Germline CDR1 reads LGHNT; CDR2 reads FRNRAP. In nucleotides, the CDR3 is TGTGCTAGTGGTTTAGGGGACCCAACTAATGAAAATCTGTTTTTT. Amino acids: CASGLGDPTNENLFF.

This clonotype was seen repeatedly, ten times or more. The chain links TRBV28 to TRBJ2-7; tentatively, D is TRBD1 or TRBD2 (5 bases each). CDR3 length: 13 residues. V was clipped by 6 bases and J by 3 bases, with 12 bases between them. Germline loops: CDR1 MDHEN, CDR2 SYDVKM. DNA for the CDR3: TGTGCCAGCAGCCCCGGGACCAACTACGAGCAGTACTTC. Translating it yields CASSPGTNYEQYF.

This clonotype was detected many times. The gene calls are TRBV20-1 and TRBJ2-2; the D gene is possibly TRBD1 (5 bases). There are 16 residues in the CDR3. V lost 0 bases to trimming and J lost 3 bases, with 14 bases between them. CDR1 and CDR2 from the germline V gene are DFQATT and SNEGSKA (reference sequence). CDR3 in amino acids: CSARDPAGRYTGELFF. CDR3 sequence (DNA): TGCAGTGCTAGAGATCCGGCAGGGCGGTACACCGGGGAGCTGTTTTTT.

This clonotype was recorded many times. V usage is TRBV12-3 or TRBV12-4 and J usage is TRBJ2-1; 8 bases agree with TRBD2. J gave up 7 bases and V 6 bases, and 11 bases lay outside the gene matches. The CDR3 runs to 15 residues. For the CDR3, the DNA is TGTGCCAGCAGACCCAGCGGGAGTGTGTGGAATGAGCAGTTCTTC. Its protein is CASRPSGSVWNEQFF.

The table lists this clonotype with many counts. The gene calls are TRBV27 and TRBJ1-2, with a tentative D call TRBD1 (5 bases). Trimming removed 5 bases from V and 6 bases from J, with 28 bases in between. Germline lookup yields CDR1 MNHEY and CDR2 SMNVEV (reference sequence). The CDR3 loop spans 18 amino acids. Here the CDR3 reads CASSLNPKMGGRVHGYTF. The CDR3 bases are TGTGCCAGCAGTCTCAACCCCAAGATGGGGGGTCGGGTCCATGGCTACACCTTC.

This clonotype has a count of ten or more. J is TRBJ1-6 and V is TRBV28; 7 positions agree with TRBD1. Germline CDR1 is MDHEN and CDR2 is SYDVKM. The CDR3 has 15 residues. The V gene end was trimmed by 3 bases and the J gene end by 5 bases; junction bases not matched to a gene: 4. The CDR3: CASSLTGSNNSPLHF. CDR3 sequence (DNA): TGTGCCAGCAGTTTGACAGGGTCGAATAATTCACCCCTCCACTTT.

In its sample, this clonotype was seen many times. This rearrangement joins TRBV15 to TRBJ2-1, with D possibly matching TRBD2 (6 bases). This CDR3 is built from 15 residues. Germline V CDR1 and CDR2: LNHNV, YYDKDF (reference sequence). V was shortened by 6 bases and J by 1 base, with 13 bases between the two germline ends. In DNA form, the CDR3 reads TGTGCCACCAGAACGGCTGGGGGGTCCTACAATGAGCAGTTCTTC. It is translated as CATRTAGGSYNEQFF. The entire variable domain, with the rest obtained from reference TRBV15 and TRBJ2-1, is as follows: DAMVIQNPRYQVTQFGKPVTLSCSQTLNHNVMYWYQQKSSQAPKLLFHYYDKDFNNEADTPDNFQSRRPNTSFCFLDIRSPGLGDTAMYLCATRTAGGSYNEQFFGPGTRLTVL.

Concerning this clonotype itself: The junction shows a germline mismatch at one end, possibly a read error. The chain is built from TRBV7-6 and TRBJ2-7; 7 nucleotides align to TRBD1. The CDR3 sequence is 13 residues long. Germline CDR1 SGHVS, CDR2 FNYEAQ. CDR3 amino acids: CTSSRDSLYEQYF. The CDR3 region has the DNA TGTACCAGCAGCCGGGACAGTTTGTACGAGCAGTACTTC.

The CDR3 protein is CSVVHGSGAGELFF. The CDR3, as DNA: TGCAGCGTTGTTCACGGGAGCGGAGCCGGGGAGCTGTTTTTT. The genes are TRBV29-1 and TRBJ2-2; possibly TRBD2 for D (6 bases). The V gene's germline CDR1 is SQVTM and CDR2 ANQGSEA. The length of the CDR3 is 14 residues. Between the trimmed V and J ends, which lost 4 bases and 6 bases, there was a span of 15 bases.

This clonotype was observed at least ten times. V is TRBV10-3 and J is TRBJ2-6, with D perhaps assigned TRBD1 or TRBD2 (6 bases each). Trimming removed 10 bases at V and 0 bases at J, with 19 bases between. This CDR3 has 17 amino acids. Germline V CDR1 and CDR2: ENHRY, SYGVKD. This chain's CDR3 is CATRGGQRSSGANVLTF. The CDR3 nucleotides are TGTGCCACCCGAGGGGGGCAGAGGAGCTCTGGGGCCAACGTCCTGACTTTC.

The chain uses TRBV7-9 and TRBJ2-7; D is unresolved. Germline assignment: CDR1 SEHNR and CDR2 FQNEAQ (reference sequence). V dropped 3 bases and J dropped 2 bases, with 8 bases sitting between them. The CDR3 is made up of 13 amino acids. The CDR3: CASSFLAAYEQYF. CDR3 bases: TGTGCCAGCAGCTTCTTGGCAGCCTACGAGCAGTACTTC.

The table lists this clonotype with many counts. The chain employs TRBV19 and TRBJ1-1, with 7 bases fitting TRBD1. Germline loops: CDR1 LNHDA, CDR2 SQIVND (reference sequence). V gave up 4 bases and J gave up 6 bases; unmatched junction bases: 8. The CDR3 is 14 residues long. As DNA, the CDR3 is TGTGCCAGTAGTAACCGGGACAGTTACCCTGAAGCTTTCTTT. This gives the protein CASSNRDSYPEAFF.

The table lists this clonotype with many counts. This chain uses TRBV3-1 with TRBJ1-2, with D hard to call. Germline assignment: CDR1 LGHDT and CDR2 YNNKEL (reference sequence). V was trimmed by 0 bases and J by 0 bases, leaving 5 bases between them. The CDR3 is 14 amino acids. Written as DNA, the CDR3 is TGTGCCAGCAGCCAAGATAGGGCTAACTATGGCTACACCTTC. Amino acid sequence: CASSQDRANYGYTF.

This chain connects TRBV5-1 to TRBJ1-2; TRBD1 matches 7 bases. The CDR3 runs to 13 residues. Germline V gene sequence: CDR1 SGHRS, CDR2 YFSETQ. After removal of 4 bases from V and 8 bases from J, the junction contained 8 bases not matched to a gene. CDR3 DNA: TGCGCCAGCAGCACCGGACAGGCCCAGGGCTACACCTTC. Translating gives CASSTGQAQGYTF.

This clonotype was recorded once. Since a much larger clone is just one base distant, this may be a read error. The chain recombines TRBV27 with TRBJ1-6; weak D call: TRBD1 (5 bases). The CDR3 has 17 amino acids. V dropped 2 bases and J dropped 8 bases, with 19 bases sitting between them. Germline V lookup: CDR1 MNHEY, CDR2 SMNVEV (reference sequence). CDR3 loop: CASSLRSGRGEDSPLHF. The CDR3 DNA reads TGTGCCAGCAGTTTACGGTCGGGGCGGGGGGAGGATTCACCCCTCCACTTT.

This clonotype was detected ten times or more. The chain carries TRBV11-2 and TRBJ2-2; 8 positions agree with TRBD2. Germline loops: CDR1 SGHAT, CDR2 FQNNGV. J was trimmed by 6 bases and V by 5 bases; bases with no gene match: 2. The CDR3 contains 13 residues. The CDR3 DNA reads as TGTGCCAGCAGCGGCGGGGGGTCCGGGGAGCTGTTTTTT. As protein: CASSGGGSGELFF.

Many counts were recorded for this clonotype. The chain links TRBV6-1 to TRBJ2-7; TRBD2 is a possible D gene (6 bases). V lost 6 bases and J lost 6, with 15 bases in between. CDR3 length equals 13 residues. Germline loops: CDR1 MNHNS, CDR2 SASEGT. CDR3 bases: TGTGCCAGCAGGCCATTGGGGGGTCTCGAGCAGTACTTC. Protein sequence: CASRPLGGLEQYF.

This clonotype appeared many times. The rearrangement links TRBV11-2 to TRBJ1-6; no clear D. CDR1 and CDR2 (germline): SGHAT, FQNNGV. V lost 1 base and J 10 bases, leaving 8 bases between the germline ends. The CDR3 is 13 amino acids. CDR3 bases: TGTGCCAGCAGCTTAGGCGGAAAATCACCCCTCCACTTT. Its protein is CASSLGGKSPLHF.

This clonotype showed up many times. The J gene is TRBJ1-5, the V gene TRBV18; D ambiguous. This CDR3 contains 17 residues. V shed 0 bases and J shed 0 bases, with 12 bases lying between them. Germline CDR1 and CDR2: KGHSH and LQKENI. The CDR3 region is CASSPPDVGNSNQPQHF. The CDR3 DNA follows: TGTGCCAGCTCACCACCGGATGTCGGGAATAGCAATCAGCCCCAGCATTTT.

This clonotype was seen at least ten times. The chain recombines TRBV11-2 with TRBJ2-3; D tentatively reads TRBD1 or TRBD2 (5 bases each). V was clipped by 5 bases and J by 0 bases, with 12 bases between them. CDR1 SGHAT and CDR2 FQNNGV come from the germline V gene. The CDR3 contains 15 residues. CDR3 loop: CASSRRGASTDTQYF. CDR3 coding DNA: TGTGCCAGCAGCCGTAGGGGAGCGAGCACAGATACGCAGTATTTT.

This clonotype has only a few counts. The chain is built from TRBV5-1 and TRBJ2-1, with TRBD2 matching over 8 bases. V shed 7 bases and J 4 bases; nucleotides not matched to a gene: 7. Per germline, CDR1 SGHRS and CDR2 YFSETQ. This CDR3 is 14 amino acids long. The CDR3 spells CASVISGDYNEQFF. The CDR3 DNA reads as TGCGCCAGCGTAATTAGCGGGGATTACAATGAGCAGTTCTTC. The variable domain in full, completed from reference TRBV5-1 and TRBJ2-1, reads KAGVTQTPRYLIKTRGQQVTLSCSPISGHRSVSWYQQTPGQGLQFLFEYFSETQRNKGNFPGRFSGRQFSNSRSEMNVSTLELGDSALYLCASVISGDYNEQFFGPGTRLTVL.

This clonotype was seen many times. CDR3 region: CAIRSSGSGYNEQFF. CDR3 bases: TGTGCCATCAGATCTAGCGGGAGTGGTTACAATGAGCAGTTCTTC. This rearrangement joins TRBV10-3 to TRBJ2-1; TRBD2 matches 10 bases. Germline values: CDR1 ENHRY, CDR2 SYGVKD. This CDR3 region has 15 residues. V dropped 6 bases and J dropped 4; count of bases not matched to a gene: 6.

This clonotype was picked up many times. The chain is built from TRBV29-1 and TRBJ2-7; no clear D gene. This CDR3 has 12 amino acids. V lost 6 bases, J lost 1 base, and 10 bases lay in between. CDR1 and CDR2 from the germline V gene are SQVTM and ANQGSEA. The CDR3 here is CSVKDGSYEQYF. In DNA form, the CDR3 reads TGCAGCGTGAAGGACGGATCCTACGAGCAGTACTTC.

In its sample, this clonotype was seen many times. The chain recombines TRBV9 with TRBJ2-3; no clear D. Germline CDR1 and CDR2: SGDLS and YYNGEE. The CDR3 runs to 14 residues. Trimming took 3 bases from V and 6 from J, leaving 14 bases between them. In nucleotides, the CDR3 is TGTGCCAGCAGCGACTTGGCGGCCGGGGATACGCAGTATTTT. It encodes CASSDLAAGDTQYF.